This T cell receptor (beta chain) is drawn from a study of graft-versus-host responses after intestinal transplantation. Study details: Recipients were all induced with anti-thymocyte globulin, then given tacrolimus and steroids for roughly three years.

Study-wide points: GvH clones were found in recipient marrow; some appeared first in ileum or blood. Within the allografts of patients who had graft-donor T cell macrochimerism, graft-versus-host to host-versus-graft clonal ratios were high. After transplant, early declines in HvG clones were associated with peak levels of circulating GvH clones.

This clone was detected only once. Antigen specificity is unknown. CDR3 length: 13 residues. V was shortened by 2 bases and J by 11 bases, with 13 bases between the two germline ends. Per germline, CDR1 MNHEY and CDR2 SMNVEV (reference sequence). Data came from immunoSEQ multiplex PCR; TCRdb stores just in-frame clones and leaves some out. The sample records about 130,000 clones, approximately 92% being singletons. The chain uses TRBV27 and TRBJ2-1; D tentatively reads TRBD1 or TRBD2 (5 bases each). The sequence derives from a human donor who received an intestinal transplant. Sequences were derived from unstimulated CD4+ T cells sorted from spleen or lymph node cells, sampled before intestinal transplant. CDR3 protein: CASSLRPGRQQFF. The CDR3 DNA is TGTGCCAGCAGTTTAAGGCCGGGACGCCAGCAGTTCTTC.